This T cell receptor beta chain was found in a study of early stage breast cancer tumors. Whole-study context: Eight ER+/PR+/HER2- tumors were invasive ductal; a few were invasive lobular.

Blood replicates held 0.5 ug DNA, tumor or normal breast around 1.5 ug, two each. Here immunoSEQ multiplex PCR was the method, and the copy in TCRdb shows in-frame clones only, minus some. This table has around 28,000 clones, about 70% appearing once. From germline, CDR1 is WNHNN and CDR2 SYGVQD (reference sequence). V lost 2 bases to trimming and J lost 4 bases; unmatched junction nucleotides: 0. The CDR3 length is 14 residues. Sequencing was done on a sample of blood. The chain links TRBV10-1 to TRBJ2-2; 8 bases agree with TRBD1. The receptor was derived from a person aged 45-60 years with breast cancer. The CDR3 here is CASSETGGTGELFF. The CDR3 nucleotides read TGCGCCAGCAGTGAGACAGGGGGCACCGGGGAGCTGTTTTTT.